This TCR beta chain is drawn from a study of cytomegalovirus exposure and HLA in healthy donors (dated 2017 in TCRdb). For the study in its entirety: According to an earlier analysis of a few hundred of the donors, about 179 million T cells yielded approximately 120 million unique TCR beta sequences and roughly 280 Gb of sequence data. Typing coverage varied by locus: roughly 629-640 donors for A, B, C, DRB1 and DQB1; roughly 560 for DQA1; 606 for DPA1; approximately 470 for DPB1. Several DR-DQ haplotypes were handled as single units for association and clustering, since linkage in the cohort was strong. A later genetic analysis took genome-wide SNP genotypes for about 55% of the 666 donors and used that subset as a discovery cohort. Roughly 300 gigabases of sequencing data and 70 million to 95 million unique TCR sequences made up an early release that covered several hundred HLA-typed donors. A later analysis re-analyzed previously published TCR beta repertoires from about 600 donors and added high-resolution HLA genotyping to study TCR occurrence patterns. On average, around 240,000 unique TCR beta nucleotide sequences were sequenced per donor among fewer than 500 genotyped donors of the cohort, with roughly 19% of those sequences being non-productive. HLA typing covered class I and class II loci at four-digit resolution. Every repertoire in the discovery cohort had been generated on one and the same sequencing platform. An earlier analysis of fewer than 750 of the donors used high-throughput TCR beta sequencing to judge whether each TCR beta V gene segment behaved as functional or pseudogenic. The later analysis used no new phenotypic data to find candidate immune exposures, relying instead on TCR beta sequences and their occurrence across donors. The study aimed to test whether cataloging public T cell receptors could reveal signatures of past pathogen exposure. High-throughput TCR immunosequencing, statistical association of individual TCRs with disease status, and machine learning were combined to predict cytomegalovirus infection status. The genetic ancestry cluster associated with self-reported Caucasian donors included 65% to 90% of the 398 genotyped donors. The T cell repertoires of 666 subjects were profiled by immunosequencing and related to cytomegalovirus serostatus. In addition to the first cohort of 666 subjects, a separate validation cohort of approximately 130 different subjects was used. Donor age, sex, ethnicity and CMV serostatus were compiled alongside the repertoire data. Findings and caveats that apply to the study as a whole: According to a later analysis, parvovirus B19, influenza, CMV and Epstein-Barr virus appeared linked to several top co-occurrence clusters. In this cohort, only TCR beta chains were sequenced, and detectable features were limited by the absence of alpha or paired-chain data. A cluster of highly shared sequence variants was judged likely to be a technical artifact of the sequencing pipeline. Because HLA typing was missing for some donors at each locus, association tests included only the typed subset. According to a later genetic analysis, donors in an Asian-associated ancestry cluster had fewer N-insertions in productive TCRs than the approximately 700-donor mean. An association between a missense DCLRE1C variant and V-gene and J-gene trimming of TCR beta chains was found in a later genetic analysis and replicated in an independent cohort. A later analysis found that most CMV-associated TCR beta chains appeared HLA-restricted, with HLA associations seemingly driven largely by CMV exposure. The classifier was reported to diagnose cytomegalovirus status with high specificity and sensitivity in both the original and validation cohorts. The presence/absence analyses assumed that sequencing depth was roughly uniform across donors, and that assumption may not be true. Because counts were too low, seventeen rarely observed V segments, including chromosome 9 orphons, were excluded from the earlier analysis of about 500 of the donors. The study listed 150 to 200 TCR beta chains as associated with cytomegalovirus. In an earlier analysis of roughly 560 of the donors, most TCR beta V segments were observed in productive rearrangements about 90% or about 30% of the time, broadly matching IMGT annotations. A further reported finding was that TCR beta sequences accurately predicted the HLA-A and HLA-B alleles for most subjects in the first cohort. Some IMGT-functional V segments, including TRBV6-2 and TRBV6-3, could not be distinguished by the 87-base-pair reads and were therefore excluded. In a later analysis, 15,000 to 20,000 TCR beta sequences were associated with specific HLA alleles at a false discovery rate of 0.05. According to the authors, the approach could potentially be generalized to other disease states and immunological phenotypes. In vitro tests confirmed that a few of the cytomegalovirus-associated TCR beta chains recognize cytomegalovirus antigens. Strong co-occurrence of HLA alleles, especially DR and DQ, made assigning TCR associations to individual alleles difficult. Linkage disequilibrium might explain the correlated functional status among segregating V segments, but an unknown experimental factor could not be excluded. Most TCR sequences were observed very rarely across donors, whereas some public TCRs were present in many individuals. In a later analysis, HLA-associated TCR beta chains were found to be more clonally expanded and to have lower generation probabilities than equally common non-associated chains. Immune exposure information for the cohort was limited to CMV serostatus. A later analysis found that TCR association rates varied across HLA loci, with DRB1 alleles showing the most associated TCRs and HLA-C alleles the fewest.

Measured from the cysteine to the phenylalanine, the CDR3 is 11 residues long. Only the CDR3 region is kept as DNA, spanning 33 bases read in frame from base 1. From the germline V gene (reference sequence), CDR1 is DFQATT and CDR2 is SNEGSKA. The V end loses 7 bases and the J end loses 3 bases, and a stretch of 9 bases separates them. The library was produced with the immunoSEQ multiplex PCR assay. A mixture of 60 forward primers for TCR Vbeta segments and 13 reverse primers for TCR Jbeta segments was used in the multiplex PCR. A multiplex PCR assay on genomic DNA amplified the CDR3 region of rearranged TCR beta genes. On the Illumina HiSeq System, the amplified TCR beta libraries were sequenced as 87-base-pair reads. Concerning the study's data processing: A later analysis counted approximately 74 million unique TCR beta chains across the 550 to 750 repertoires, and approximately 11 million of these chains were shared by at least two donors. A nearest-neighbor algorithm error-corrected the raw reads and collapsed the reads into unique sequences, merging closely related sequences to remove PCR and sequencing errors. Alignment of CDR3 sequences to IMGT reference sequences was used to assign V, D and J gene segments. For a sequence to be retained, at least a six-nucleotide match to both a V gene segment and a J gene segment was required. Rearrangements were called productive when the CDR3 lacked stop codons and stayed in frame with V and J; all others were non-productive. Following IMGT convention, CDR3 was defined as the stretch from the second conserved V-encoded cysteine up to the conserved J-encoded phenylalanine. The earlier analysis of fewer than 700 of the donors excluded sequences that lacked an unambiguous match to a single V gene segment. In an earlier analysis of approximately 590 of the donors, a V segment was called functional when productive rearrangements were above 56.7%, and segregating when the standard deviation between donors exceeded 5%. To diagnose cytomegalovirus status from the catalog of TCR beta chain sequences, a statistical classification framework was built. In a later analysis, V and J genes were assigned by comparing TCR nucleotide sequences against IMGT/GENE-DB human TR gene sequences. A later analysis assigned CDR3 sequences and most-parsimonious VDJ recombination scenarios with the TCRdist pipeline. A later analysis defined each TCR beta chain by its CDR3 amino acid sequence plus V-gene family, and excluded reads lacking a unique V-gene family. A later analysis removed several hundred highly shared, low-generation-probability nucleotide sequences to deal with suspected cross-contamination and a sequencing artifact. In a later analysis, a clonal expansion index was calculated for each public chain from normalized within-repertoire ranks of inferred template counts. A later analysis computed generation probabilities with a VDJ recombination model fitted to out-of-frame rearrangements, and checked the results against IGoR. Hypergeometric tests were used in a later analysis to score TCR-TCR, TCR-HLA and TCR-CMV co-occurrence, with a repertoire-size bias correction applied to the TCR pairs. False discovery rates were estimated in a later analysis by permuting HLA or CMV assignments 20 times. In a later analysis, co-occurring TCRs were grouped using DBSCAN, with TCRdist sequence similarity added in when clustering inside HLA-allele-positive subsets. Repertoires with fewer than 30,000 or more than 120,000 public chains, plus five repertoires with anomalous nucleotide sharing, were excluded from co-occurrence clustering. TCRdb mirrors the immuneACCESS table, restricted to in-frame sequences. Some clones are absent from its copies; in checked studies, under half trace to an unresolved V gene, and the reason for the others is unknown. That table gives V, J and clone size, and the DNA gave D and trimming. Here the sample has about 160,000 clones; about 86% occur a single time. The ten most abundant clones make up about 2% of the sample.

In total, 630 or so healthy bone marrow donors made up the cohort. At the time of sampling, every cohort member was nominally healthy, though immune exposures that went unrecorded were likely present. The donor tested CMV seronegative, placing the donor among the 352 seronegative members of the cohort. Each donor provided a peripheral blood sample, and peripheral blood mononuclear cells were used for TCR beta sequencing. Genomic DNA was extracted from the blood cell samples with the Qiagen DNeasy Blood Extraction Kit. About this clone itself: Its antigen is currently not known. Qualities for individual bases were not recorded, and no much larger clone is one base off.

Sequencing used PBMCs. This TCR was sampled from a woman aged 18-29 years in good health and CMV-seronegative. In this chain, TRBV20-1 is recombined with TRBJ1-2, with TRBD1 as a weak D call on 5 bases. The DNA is TGCAGTGGCGGGGCCTACTATGGCTACACCTTC. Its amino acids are CSGGAYYGYTF.